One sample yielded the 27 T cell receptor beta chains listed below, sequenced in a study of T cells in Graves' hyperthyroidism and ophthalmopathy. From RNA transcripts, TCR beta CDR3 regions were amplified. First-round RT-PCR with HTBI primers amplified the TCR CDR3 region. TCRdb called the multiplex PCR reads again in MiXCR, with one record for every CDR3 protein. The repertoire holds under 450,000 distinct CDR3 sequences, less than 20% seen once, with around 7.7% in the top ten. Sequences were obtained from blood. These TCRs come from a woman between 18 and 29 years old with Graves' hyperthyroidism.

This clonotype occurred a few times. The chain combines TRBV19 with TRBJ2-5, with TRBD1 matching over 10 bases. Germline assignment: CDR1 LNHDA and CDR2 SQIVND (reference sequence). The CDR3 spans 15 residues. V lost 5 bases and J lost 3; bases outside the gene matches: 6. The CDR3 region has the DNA TGTGCCAGTAGTTGGCCGGGACAGGGGAAAGAGACCCAGTACTTC. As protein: CASSWPGQGKETQYF.

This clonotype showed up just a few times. CDR3 nucleotide sequence: TGTGCCAGCAGCTTAGGGCAGCCCGTACGGACCTTC. Protein product: CASSLGQPVRTF. V usage is TRBV11-2 and J usage is TRBJ1-2; D ambiguous. The CDR3 extends over 12 amino acids. V was trimmed by 1 base and J by 14 bases, leaving 14 bases between them. CDR1 SGHAT and CDR2 FQNNGV come from the germline V gene.

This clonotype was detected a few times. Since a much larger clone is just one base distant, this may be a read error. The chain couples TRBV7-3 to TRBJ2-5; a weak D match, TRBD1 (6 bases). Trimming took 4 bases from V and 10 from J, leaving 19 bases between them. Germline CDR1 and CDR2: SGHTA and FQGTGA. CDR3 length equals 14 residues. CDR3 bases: TGTGCCAGCAGCTCGGGACACGGAGTGAGGATCCAGTACTTC. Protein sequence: CASSSGHGVRIQYF.

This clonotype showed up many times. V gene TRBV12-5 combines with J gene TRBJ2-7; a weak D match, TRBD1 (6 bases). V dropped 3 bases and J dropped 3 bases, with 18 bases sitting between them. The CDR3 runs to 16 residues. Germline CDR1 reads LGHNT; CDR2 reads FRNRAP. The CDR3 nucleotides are TGTGCTAGTGGTTTTGGTGGGGGACAAAAGAACTACGAGCAGTACTTC. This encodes CASGFGGGQKNYEQYF.

The CDR3 DNA follows: TGTGCCAGCAGCTTAGGTCTAGGACTAGCGGGGGGCCCCTACAATGAGCAGTTCTTC. It is translated as CASSLGLGLAGGPYNEQFF. The chain uses TRBV7-9 and TRBJ2-1; 14 bases are a match to TRBD2. The germline V gene has CDR1 SEHNR and CDR2 FQNEAQ (reference sequence). Trimming at V came to 1 base and at J to 2 bases, leaving 7 bases not matched to a gene. The CDR3 loop spans 19 amino acids.

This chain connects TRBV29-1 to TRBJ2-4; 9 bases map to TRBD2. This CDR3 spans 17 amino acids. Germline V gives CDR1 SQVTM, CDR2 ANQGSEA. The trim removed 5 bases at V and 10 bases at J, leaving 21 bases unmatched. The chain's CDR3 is CSVLSGASGAPGGIQYF. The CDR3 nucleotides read TGCAGCGTTTTAAGCGGGGCTAGCGGGGCCCCCGGGGGAATTCAGTACTTC.

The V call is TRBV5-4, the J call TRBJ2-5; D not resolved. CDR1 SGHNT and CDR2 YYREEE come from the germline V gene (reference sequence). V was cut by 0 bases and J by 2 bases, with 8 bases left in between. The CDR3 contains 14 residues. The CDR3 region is CASSLATAQETQYF. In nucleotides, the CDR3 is TGTGCCAGCAGCTTGGCCACAGCTCAAGAGACCCAGTACTTC.

CDR3 region: CASTLTGLAGGLLYTQYF. CDR3 DNA: TGTGCCAGCACTCTGACGGGCCTAGCGGGGGGACTCCTATATACGCAGTATTTT. V and J are TRBV27 and TRBJ2-3, with 11 bases matching TRBD2. J lost 7 bases, V lost 7 bases, and 19 bases had no gene match. The CDR3 extends over 18 amino acids. CDR1 is MNHEY and CDR2 is SMNVEV in the germline V gene (reference sequence).

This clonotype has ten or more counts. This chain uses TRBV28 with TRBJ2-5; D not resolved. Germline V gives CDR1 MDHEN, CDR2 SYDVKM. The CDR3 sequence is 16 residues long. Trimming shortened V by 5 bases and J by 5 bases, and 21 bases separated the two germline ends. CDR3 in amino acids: CASSRLRKGGEETQYF. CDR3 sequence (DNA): TGTGCCAGCAGTCGGCTTCGGAAGGGTGGTGAGGAGACCCAGTACTTC.

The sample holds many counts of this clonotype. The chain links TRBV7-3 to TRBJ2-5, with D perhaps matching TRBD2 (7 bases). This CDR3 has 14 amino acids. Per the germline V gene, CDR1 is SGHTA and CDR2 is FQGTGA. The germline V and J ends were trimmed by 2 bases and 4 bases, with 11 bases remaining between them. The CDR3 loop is CASSLHGGAETQYF. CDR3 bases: TGTGCCAGCAGCTTACATGGGGGGGCAGAGACCCAGTACTTC. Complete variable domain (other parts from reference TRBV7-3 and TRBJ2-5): GAGVSQTPSNKVTEKGKYVELRCDPISGHTALYWYRQSLGQGPEFLIYFQGTGAADDSGLPNDRFFAVRPEGSVSTLKIQRTERGDSAVYLCASSLHGGAETQYFGPGTRLLVL.

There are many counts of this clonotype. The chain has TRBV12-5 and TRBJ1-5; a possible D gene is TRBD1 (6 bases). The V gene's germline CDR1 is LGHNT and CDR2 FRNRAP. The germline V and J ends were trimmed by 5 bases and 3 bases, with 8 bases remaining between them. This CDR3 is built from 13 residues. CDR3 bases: TGTGCTAGTGGTGACAGGTCCAATCAGCCCCAGCATTTT. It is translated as CASGDRSNQPQHF.

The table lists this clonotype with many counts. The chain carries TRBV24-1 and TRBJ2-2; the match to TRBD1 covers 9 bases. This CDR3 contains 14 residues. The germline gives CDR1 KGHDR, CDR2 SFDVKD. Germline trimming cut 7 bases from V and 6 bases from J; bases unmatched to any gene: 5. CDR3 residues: CATSEQGAAGELFF. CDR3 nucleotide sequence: TGTGCCACCAGCGAACAGGGGGCCGCCGGGGAGCTGTTTTTT.

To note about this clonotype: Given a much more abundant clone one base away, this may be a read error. The CDR3 bases are TGTGCCAGCGAGGGAATAGCGGGCTACGAGCAGTACTTC. It is translated as CASEGIAGYEQYF. The V gene is TRBV2, the J gene TRBJ2-7; TRBD2 matches 7 bases. Germline CDR1 is SNHLY and CDR2 is FYNNEI. V lost 8 bases and J lost 3; bases outside the gene matches: 7. The CDR3 covers 13 residues.

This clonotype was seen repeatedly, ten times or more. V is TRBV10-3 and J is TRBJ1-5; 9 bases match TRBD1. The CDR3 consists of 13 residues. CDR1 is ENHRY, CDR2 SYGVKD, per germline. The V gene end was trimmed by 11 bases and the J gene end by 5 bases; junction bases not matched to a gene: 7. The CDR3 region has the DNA TGTGCCGTCTCCCGGGACAGGGATCAGCCCCAGCATTTT. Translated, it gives CAVSRDRDQPQHF.

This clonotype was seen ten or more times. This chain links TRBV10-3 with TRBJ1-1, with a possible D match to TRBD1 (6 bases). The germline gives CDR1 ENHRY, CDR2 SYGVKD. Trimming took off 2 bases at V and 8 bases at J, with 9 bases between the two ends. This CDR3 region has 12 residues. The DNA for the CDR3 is TGTGCCATCAGTGAGCAGACAGGCGAAGCTTTCTTT. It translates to CAISEQTGEAFF.

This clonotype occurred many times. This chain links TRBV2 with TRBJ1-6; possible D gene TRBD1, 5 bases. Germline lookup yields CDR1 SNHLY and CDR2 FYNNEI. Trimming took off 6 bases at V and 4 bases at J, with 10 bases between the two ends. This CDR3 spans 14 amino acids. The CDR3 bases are TGTGCCAGCAGGACAGAGCTTTATAATTCACCCCTCCACTTT. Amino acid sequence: CASRTELYNSPLHF.

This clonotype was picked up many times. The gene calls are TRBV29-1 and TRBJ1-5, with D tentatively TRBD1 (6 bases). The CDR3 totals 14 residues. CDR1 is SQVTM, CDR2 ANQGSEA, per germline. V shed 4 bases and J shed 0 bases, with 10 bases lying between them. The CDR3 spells CSVAGENSNQPQHF. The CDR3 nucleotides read TGCAGCGTTGCAGGGGAAAATAGCAATCAGCCCCAGCATTTT.

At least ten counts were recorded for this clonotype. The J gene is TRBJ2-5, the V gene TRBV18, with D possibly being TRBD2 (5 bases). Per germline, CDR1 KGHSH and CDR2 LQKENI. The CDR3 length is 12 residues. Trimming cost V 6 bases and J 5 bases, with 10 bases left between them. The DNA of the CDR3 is TGTGCCAGCTCGGACGAGGGTGAGACCCAGTACTTC. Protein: CASSDEGETQYF. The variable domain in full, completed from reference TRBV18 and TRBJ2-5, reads NAGVMQNPRHLVRRRGQEARLRCSPMKGHSHVYWYRQLPEEGLKFMVYLQKENIIDESGMPKERFSAEFPKEGPSILRIQQVVRGDSAAYFCASSDEGETQYFGPGTRLLVL.

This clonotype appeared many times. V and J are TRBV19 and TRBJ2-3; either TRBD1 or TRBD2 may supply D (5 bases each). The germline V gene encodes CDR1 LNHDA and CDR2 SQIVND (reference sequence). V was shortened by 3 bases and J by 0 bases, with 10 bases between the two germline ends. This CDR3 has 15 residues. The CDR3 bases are TGTGCCAGTAGTATCACGGGACGAAGCACAGATACGCAGTATTTT. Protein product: CASSITGRSTDTQYF.

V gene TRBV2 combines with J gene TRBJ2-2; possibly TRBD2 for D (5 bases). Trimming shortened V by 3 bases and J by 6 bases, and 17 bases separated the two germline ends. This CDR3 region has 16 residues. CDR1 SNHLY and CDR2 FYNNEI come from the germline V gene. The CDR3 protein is CASSDGETTVSGELFF. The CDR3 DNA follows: TGTGCCAGCAGTGACGGGGAGACTACCGTTTCCGGGGAGCTGTTTTTT.

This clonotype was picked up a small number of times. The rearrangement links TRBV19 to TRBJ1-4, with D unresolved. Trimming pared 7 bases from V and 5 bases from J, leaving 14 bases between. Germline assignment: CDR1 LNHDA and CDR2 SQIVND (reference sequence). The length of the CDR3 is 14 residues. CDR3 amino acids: CASTREGMNEKLFF. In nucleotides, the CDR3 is TGTGCCAGTACCCGAGAAGGCATGAATGAAAAACTGTTTTTT.

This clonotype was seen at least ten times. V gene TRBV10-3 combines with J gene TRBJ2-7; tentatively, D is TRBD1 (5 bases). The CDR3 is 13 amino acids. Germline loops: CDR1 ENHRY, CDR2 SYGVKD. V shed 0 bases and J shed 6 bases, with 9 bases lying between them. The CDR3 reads CAISESGQGEQYF. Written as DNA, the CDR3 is TGTGCCATCAGTGAGTCGGGGCAGGGCGAGCAGTACTTC.

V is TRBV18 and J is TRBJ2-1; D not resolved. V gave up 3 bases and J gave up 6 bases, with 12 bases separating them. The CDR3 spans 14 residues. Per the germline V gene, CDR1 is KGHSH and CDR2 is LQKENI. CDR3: CASSPRQARNEQFF. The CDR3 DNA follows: TGTGCCAGCTCACCTAGGCAGGCACGCAATGAGCAGTTCTTC.

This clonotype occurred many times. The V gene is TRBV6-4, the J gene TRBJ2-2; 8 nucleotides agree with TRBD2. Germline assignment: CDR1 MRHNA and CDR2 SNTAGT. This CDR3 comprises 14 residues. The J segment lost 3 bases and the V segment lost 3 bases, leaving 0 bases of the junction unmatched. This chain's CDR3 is CASSERGDTGELFF. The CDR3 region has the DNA TGTGCCAGCAGTGAGCGGGGGGACACCGGGGAGCTGTTTTTT.

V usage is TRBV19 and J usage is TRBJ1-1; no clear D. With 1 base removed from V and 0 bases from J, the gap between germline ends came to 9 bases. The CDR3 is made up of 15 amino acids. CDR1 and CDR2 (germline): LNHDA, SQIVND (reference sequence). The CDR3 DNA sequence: TGTGCCAGTAGTATAGGTCGGCCCATGAACACTGAAGCTTTCTTT. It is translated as CASSIGRPMNTEAFF. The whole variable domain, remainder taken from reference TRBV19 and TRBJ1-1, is DGGITQSPKYLFRKEGQNVTLSCEQNLNHDAMYWYRQDPGQGLRLIYYSQIVNDFQKGDIAEGYSVSREKKESFPLTVTSAQKNPTAFYLCASSIGRPMNTEAFFGQGTRLTVV.

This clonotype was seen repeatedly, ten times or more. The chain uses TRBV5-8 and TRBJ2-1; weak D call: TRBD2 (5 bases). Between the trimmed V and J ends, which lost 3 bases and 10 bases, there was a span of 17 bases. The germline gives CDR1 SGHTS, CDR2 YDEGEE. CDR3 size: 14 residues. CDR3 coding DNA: TGTGCCAGCAGCTACGGGCCCTTTTCGGGGGAGCAGTTCTTC. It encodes CASSYGPFSGEQFF.

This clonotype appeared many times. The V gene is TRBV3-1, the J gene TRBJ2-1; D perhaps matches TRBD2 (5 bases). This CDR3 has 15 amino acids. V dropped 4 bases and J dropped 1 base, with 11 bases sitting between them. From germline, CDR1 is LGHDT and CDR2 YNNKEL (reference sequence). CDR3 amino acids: CASSPTGRSYNEQFF. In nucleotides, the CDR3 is TGTGCCAGCAGCCCAACGGGAAGGTCCTACAATGAGCAGTTCTTC.